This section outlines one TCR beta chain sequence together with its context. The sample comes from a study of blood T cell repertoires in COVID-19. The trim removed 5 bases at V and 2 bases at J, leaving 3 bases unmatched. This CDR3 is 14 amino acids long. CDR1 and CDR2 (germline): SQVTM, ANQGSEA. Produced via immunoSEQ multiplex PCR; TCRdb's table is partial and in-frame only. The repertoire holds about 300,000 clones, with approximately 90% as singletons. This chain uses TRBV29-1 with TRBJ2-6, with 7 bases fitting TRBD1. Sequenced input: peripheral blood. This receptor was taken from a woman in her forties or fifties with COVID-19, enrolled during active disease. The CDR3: CSVSDRAGANVLTF. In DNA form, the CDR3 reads TGCAGCGTTTCTGACAGGGCTGGGGCCAACGTCCTGACTTTC.